Below are 31 T cell receptor beta chains sequenced from a single sample in a study of cytomegalovirus exposure and HLA in healthy donors. The PCR employed 60 Vbeta primers together with 13 Jbeta primers. Libraries were prepared by immunoSEQ multiplex PCR; TCRdb keeps only in-frame clonotypes and omits some of them. The data show about 160,000 clones, over 65% seen once. Sequencing was carried out using PBMCs. These TCRs come from a man aged 35-49 years in good health and CMV-seropositive.

The chain joins TRBV7-2 to TRBJ1-4; no firm D call. From germline, CDR1 is SGHTA and CDR2 FQGNSA. Trimming took off 5 bases at V and 14 bases at J, with 27 bases between the two ends. The CDR3 runs 16 residues. Here the CDR3 reads CASSPPRGGMGHGLFF. CDR3 DNA sequence: TGTGCCAGCAGCCCCCCCCGCGGAGGGATGGGTCATGGGCTGTTTTTT. Looking up the rest from reference TRBV7-2 and TRBJ1-4 gives the full variable domain: GAGVSQSPSNKVTEKGKDVELRCDPISGHTALYWYRQSLGQGLEFLIYFQGNSAPDKSGLPSDRFSAERTGGSVSTLTIQRTQQEDSAVYLCASSPPRGGMGHGLFFGSGTQLSVL.

The chain couples TRBV11-1 to TRBJ2-1; D possibly corresponds to TRBD2 (6 bases). The CDR3 is 15 residues long. V lost 5 bases, J lost 5 bases, and 16 bases lay in between. From germline, CDR1 is SGHAT and CDR2 FQDESV (reference sequence). DNA of the CDR3: TGTGCCAGCAGCCCTAGGTGGACTACCGACAATGAGCAGTTCTTC. This sequence encodes CASSPRWTTDNEQFF. Using reference TRBV11-1 and TRBJ2-1 for the parts outside the CDR3, the full variable domain is EAEVAQSPRYKITEKSQAVAFWCDPISGHATLYWYRQILGQGPELLVQFQDESVVDDSQLPKDRFSAERLKGVDSTLKIQPAELGDSAMYLCASSPRWTTDNEQFFGPGTRLTVL.

This clone has only a few counts. The chain recombines TRBV7-9 with TRBJ1-4; TRBD1 might be the D (6 bases). The CDR3 spans 13 residues. CDR1 is SEHNR, CDR2 FQNEAQ, per germline (reference sequence). Deletions cut 8 bases from V and 7 bases from J, with 14 bases between. The CDR3 bases are TGTGCCAGCGGTGGGGGAGGGGGTGAAAAACTGTTTTTT. Translating gives CASGGGGGEKLFF.

The genes are TRBV7-9 and TRBJ2-4, with 7 bases aligning to TRBD1. Germline CDR1 reads SEHNR; CDR2 reads FQNEAQ (reference sequence). Unmatched junction bases numbered 7, after V lost 5 bases and J lost 12 bases. CDR3 length: 12 amino acids. CDR3 sequence (DNA): TGTGCCAGCAGCCTAAACAGGGGTGATCAGTACTTC. Its protein product is CASSLNRGDQYF.

V is TRBV7-2 and J is TRBJ1-1, with 7 bases aligning to TRBD1. CDR3 length equals 17 residues. Germline CDR1 SGHTA, CDR2 FQGNSA. The V gene end was trimmed by 1 base and the J gene end by 1 base; junction bases not matched to a gene: 9. CDR3: CASSLGPGGSTNTEAFF. In DNA form, the CDR3 reads TGTGCCAGCAGCTTAGGTCCAGGGGGGAGTACGAACACTGAAGCTTTCTTT.

This clone was counted a single time. The chain couples TRBV29-1 to TRBJ2-5; no clear D. The CDR3 totals 11 residues. Germline V gene lookup returns CDR1 SQVTM and CDR2 ANQGSEA. V was pared by 2 bases and J by 4 bases, with 5 bases between. The CDR3 DNA is TGCAGCGTTGAACCTACAGAGACCCAGTACTTC. Protein sequence: CSVEPTETQYF.

The chain uses TRBV11-2 and TRBJ1-2, with TRBD1 matching over 7 bases. The length of the CDR3 is 12 residues. The germline CDR1 and CDR2 sequences are SGHAT and FQNNGV. V was pared by 8 bases and J by 8 bases, with 8 bases of the junction left unmatched. The CDR3 loop reads CASAGGRDGYTF. CDR3 nucleotide sequence: TGTGCCAGCGCAGGGGGAAGGGACGGCTACACCTTC.

This clone was seen a few times. J is TRBJ2-2 and V is TRBV5-1; maybe TRBD2 (6 bases). Germline V CDR1 and CDR2: SGHRS, YFSETQ. There are 13 residues in the CDR3. The V and J ends lost 5 bases and 6 bases respectively, with 11 bases between them. Written as DNA, the CDR3 is TGCGCCAGCAGTTGGGGGGAAGCCGGGGAGCTGTTTTTT. This translates into CASSWGEAGELFF.

The chain is built from TRBV2 and TRBJ1-5; 7 bases line up with TRBD1. V was pared by 3 bases and J by 0 bases, with 5 bases of the junction left unmatched. Germline-derived CDR1 and CDR2 are SNHLY and FYNNEI. The CDR3 contains 16 residues. This chain's CDR3 is CASSDRGQISNQPQHF. For the CDR3, the DNA is TGTGCCAGCAGTGATAGGGGACAGATTAGCAATCAGCCCCAGCATTTT.

With regard to this clone: This same CDR3 is encoded by further DNA sequences in the sample. CDR3 residues: CASSDRGYEQYF. The CDR3 coding sequence is TGTGCCAGTAGCGACAGGGGCTACGAGCAGTACTTC. The chain uses TRBV19 and TRBJ2-7; 8 positions match TRBD1. This CDR3 contains 12 residues. The trim removed 6 bases at V and 3 bases at J, leaving 1 base unmatched. Germline CDR1 and CDR2: LNHDA and SQIVND (reference sequence).

This sequence joins TRBV6-5 and TRBJ1-6; D perhaps matches TRBD1 (6 bases). Trimming took 5 bases from V and 9 from J, leaving 11 bases between them. Germline CDR1 and CDR2: MNHEY and SVGAGI. The CDR3 loop spans 13 amino acids. DNA for the CDR3: TGTGCCAGCAGTACAGGGAACGGTTCACCCCTCCACTTT. Translating gives CASSTGNGSPLHF.

The gene calls are TRBV9 and TRBJ1-1, with 11 positions matching TRBD1. The length of the CDR3 is 16 residues. J lost 1 base, V lost 3 bases, and 5 bases had no gene match. CDR1 and CDR2 from the germline V gene are SGDLS and YYNGEE. CDR3 DNA sequence: TGTGCCAGCAGCGAGGGACAGGGGGTGGAGAACACTGAAGCTTTCTTT. It yields the protein CASSEGQGVENTEAFF.

The rearrangement uses TRBV7-8 and TRBJ1-1; possible D gene TRBD1, 5 bases. The germline V gene encodes CDR1 SGHVS and CDR2 FQNEAQ. This CDR3 spans 14 amino acids. V lost 4 bases and J lost 4, with 13 bases in between. This chain's CDR3 is CASSSTAGRTEAFF. As DNA, the CDR3 is TGTGCCAGCAGCTCCACGGCAGGGCGCACTGAAGCTTTCTTT.

Here the CDR3 reads CASSLVTRFVETQYF. The DNA for the CDR3 is TGTGCCAGCAGCTTAGTGACTCGGTTCGTAGAGACCCAGTACTTC. This chain joins TRBV11-2 and TRBJ2-5; D unclear. This CDR3 is 15 amino acids long. The V and J ends lost 1 base and 4 bases respectively, with 13 bases between them. CDR1 and CDR2 from the germline V gene are SGHAT and FQNNGV.

The V gene is TRBV5-1, the J gene TRBJ1-1; D possibly corresponds to TRBD1 (6 bases). From germline, CDR1 is SGHRS and CDR2 YFSETQ. Trimming cost V 3 bases and J 4 bases, with 13 bases left between them. This CDR3 has 14 amino acids. The DNA for the CDR3 is TGCGCCAGCAGCTGGGGGGGGCAGGCCACTGAAGCTTTCTTT. Its translation: CASSWGGQATEAFF.

The chain carries TRBV6-1 and TRBJ1-1, with TRBD1 as a possible D gene (5 bases). Germline V gene lookup returns CDR1 MNHNS and CDR2 SASEGT. Deletions cut 8 bases from V and 5 bases from J, with 21 bases between. The CDR3 length is 15 residues. CDR3 protein: CASSPTSGGRTEAFF. Here the CDR3 DNA reads TGTGCCAGCTCCCCAACGAGCGGGGGTAGGACTGAAGCTTTCTTT.

The sample holds a few counts of this clone. Other DNA sequences from this sample encode an identical CDR3 as well. V and J are TRBV5-1 and TRBJ1-3, with D possibly matching TRBD1 (6 bases). The CDR3 covers 17 residues. Germline V gene sequence: CDR1 SGHRS, CDR2 YFSETQ. The ends were cut back, 0 bases at V and 0 bases at J, with 13 bases in the middle. The CDR3 DNA follows: TGCGCCAGCAGCTTGGTGCCGACAGGCTTCTCTGGAAACACCATATATTTT. It yields the protein CASSLVPTGFSGNTIYF.

The chain links TRBV7-2 to TRBJ2-7; 7 bases are a match to TRBD1. CDR1 is SGHTA and CDR2 is FQGNSA in the germline V gene. V dropped 0 bases and J dropped 2; count of bases not matched to a gene: 4. The CDR3 contains 15 residues. The DNA for the CDR3 is TGTGCCAGCAGCTTAGCGAGTACAGGGGCCTACGAGCAGTACTTC. This encodes CASSLASTGAYEQYF. The full variable domain, in which reference TRBV7-2 and TRBJ2-7 provide the parts outside the CDR3, is GAGVSQSPSNKVTEKGKDVELRCDPISGHTALYWYRQSLGQGLEFLIYFQGNSAPDKSGLPSDRFSAERTGGSVSTLTIQRTQQEDSAVYLCASSLASTGAYEQYFGPGTRLTVT.

J is TRBJ2-6 and V is TRBV27; tentatively, D is TRBD2 (6 bases). Trimming took 3 bases from V and 0 from J, leaving 12 bases between them. The CDR3 contains 17 residues. The germline V gene encodes CDR1 MNHEY and CDR2 SMNVEV (reference sequence). CDR3 loop: CASSFGSFSSGANVLTF. Here the CDR3 DNA reads TGTGCCAGCAGTTTCGGGAGCTTTAGCTCTGGGGCCAACGTCCTGACTTTC.

J is TRBJ2-7 and V is TRBV4-1; D may be TRBD1 (5 bases). Germline loops: CDR1 MGHRA, CDR2 YSYEKL. V lost 1 base and J 4 bases, leaving 14 bases between the germline ends. This CDR3 is 15 amino acids long. This CDR3 reads CASSQAQAGPYEQYF. The CDR3 nucleotides read TGCGCCAGCAGCCAAGCACAAGCAGGGCCATACGAGCAGTACTTC.

This chain links TRBV6-5 with TRBJ1-6; 7 nucleotides agree with TRBD1. Germline V gene lookup returns CDR1 MNHEY and CDR2 SVGAGI. V dropped 5 bases and J dropped 10; count of bases not matched to a gene: 5. There are 13 residues in the CDR3. The CDR3 region has the DNA TGTGCCAGCAGTGGGACAGTGCGGTCACCCCTCCACTTT. It specifies CASSGTVRSPLHF.

This clone was observed a few times. The rearrangement links TRBV7-6 to TRBJ1-4, with D perhaps matching TRBD1 (5 bases). The CDR3 is made up of 12 amino acids. V shed 5 bases and J shed 7 bases, with 8 bases lying between them. Germline values: CDR1 SGHVS, CDR2 FNYEAQ. The CDR3 bases are TGTGCCAGCAGCCTAGACAGTGAAAAACTGTTTTTT. Amino acids: CASSLDSEKLFF.

The V and J genes are TRBV7-3 and TRBJ2-1; 8 bases line up with TRBD1. With 3 bases clipped from V and 9 bases from J, the junction kept 7 bases outside the gene matches. The germline CDR1 and CDR2 sequences are SGHTA and FQGTGA. CDR3 length: 14 amino acids. Here the CDR3 DNA reads TGTGCCAGCAGCTTCGGACAGGGAAGGGGTGAGCAGTTCTTC. Encoded protein: CASSFGQGRGEQFF.

The genes are TRBV11-3 and TRBJ2-7; D possibly corresponds to TRBD1 (6 bases). This CDR3 is built from 14 residues. Germline V gives CDR1 SGHNT, CDR2 YENEEA. V dropped 3 bases and J dropped 4 bases, with 13 bases sitting between them. This CDR3 reads CASSFQGDTYEQYF. CDR3 coding DNA: TGTGCCAGCAGCTTTCAAGGGGACACTTACGAGCAGTACTTC.

The chain employs TRBV12-5 and TRBJ1-4; no reliable D call. This CDR3 comprises 13 residues. Deletions cut 6 bases from V and 7 bases from J, with 12 bases between. Germline V CDR1 and CDR2: LGHNT, FRNRAP. This CDR3 is CASGFGETEKLFF. DNA of the CDR3: TGTGCTAGTGGCTTTGGGGAGACTGAAAAACTGTTTTTT.

V gene TRBV7-3 combines with J gene TRBJ1-1; D possibly corresponds to TRBD1 (6 bases). Germline CDR1 SGHTA, CDR2 FQGTGA. This CDR3 region has 14 residues. V was pared by 5 bases and J by 4 bases, with 14 bases between. The CDR3 loop is CASSARAGATEAFF. As DNA, the CDR3 is TGTGCCAGCAGCGCCAGGGCAGGGGCCACTGAAGCTTTCTTT.

The chain has TRBV4-3 and TRBJ2-5; D is possibly TRBD2 (7 bases). V lost 1 base to trimming and J lost 5 bases, with 14 bases between them. The CDR3 is 15 residues long. Germline assignment: CDR1 LGHNA and CDR2 YSLEER. CDR3 nucleotides: TGCGCCAGCAGCCAAGCAACGGGGGGCGGCGAGACCCAGTACTTC. Amino acids: CASSQATGGGETQYF.

The J gene is TRBJ1-2, the V gene TRBV4-1, with D unclear. CDR3 length: 13 amino acids. The germline gives CDR1 MGHRA, CDR2 YSYEKL. V was shortened by 3 bases and J by 5 bases, with 10 bases between the two germline ends. The CDR3 here is CASSHNTNYGYTF. CDR3 coding DNA: TGCGCCAGCAGCCATAATACAAATTATGGCTACACCTTC.

V and J are TRBV29-1 and TRBJ2-5; 10 nucleotides match TRBD2. Germline-derived CDR1 and CDR2 are SQVTM and ANQGSEA. Unmatched junction bases numbered 6, after V lost 4 bases and J lost 4 bases. The CDR3 consists of 14 residues. The DNA of the CDR3 is TGCAGCGTTGGGCGGGCTAGCGGGGGAGAGACCCAGTACTTC. It yields the protein CSVGRASGGETQYF.

This clone was detected a few times. The J gene is TRBJ1-3, the V gene TRBV6-5; D not certain. CDR1 and CDR2 from the germline V gene are MNHEY and SVGAGI. The CDR3 contains 14 residues. Trimming took 5 bases from V and 1 from J, leaving 9 bases between them. The CDR3 DNA reads as TGTGCCAGCAGTCAGACATTGTCTGGAAACACCATATATTTT. Translation: CASSQTLSGNTIYF.

The chain employs TRBV7-2 and TRBJ2-3; 9 bases align to TRBD1. V gave up 5 bases and J gave up 5 bases; unmatched junction bases: 8. CDR3 size: 15 residues. Germline values: CDR1 SGHTA, CDR2 FQGNSA. The CDR3 here is CASSRQGGIGDTQYF. CDR3 in DNA: TGTGCCAGCAGCCGACAGGGGGGAATCGGAGATACGCAGTATTTT.